This T cell receptor (beta chain) was sequenced in a study of T cell changes during pregnancy in multiple sclerosis. CDR1 and CDR2 from the germline V gene are KGHSH and LQKENI. The V segment lost 0 bases and the J segment 6 bases; nucleotides outside the gene matches: 2. This CDR3 region has 13 residues. TCRdb's table, derived via immunoSEQ multiplex PCR, lists solely in-frame clones and lacks some. The sample holds about 67,000 clones, 89% seen once. The rearrangement links TRBV18 to TRBJ2-7; 7 bases agree with TRBD2. The sample in question was peripheral blood, obtained in the first trimester of pregnancy. The sequence came from a female donor with multiple sclerosis, enrolled in a pregnancy study. DNA for the CDR3: TGTGCCAGCTCACCACCTGGGGAGGGCGAGCAGTACTTC. This gives the protein CASSPPGEGEQYF.